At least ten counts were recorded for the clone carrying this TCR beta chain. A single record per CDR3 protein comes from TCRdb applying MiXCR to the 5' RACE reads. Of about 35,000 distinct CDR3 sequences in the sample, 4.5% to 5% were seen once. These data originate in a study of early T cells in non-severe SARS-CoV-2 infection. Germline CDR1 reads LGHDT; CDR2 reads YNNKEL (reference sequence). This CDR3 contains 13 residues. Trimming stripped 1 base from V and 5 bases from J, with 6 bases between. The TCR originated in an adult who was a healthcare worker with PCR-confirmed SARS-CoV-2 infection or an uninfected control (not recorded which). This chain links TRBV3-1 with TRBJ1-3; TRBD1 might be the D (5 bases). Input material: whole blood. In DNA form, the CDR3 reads TGTGCCAGCAGCCAAGGACAGCGAAACACCATATATTTT. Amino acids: CASSQGQRNTIYF.